This T cell receptor beta chain was captured by sequencing in a study of T cell changes during pregnancy in multiple sclerosis. TCRdb keeps only in-frame clones here, not all; method: immunoSEQ multiplex PCR. The repertoire holds fewer than 75,000 clones, with about 89% as singletons. The CDR3 runs 15 residues. Germline CDR1 SGHDT, CDR2 YYEEEE. V gave up 2 bases and J gave up 1 base, with 10 bases separating them. The sequence was obtained from a female donor with multiple sclerosis, enrolled in a pregnancy study. The chain joins TRBV5-6 to TRBJ2-1; D gene uncertain. The sample consisted of peripheral blood, taken in the second trimester of pregnancy. CDR3 coding DNA: TGTGCCAGCAGCTTTGGCACAGCTTCCTACAATGAGCAGTTCTTC. Translated: CASSFGTASYNEQFF.